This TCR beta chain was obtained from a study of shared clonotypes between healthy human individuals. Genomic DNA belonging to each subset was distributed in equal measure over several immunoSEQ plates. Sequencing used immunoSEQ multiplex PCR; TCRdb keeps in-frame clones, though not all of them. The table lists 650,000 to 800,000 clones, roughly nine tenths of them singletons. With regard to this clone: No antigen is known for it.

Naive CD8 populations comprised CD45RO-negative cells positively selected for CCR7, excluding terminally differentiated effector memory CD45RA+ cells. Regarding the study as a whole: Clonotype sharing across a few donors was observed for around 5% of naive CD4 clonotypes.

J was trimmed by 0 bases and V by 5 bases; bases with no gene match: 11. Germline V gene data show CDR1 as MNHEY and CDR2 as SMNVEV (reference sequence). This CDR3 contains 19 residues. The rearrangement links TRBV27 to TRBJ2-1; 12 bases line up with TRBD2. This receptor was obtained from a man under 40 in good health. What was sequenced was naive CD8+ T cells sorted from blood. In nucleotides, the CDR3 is TGTGCCAGCAGTCCCGGACTAGCGGGGCTCCGAGGCTCCTACAATGAGCAGTTCTTC. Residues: CASSPGLAGLRGSYNEQFF.